Below, one TCR beta chain is given with its context. The antigen remains undetermined. The study ran its PCR with 60 Vbeta and 13 Jbeta primers. Libraries were prepared by immunoSEQ multiplex PCR; TCRdb keeps only in-frame clonotypes and omits some of them. The sample has roughly 160,000 clones, around 79% seen once. The sample is drawn from a study of cytomegalovirus exposure and HLA in healthy donors. Points from the study as a whole: Testing in vitro showed a few CMV-associated chains specific for CMV antigens. Among TCR beta chains, those listed as cytomegalovirus-associated numbered some 160. Analysis performed later showed TCR beta chains linked to HLA being more clonally expanded than equally common others. TCR beta V- and J-gene trimming was later associated with a missense DCLRE1C variant.

Germline trimming cut 5 bases from V and 2 bases from J; bases unmatched to any gene: 8. Germline V gene sequence: CDR1 MNHEY, CDR2 SMNVEV (reference sequence). The CDR3 loop spans 16 amino acids. This receptor was taken from a female donor in good health and CMV-seronegative. Input material: PBMCs. The chain combines TRBV27 with TRBJ1-5, with 8 bases that match TRBD1. For the CDR3, the DNA is TGTGCCAGCAGTCTGCGGACAGGGTTGGGCAATCAGCCCCAGCATTTT. It yields the protein CASSLRTGLGNQPQHF.